A single sample gave rise to the 27 T cell receptor beta chains below, sequenced in a study of identical twins. TCRdb reprocessed the 5' RACE reads via MiXCR and lists one record per CDR3 protein. The table has roughly 290,000 distinct CDR3 sequences, about 8.9% seen once. Separately, the same data were catalogued under a study of yellow fever vaccine responses in identical twins.

The sequencing input was memory (CD45RO+) T cells sorted from blood. The receptors originated from a woman between 18 and 29 years old in good health.

This clonotype showed up just a few times. The chain combines TRBV9 with TRBJ1-1, with D possibly matching TRBD1 (5 bases). The CDR3 runs 13 residues. V lost 4 bases, J lost 4 bases, and 11 bases lay in between. Looked up from germline, CDR1 is SGDLS and CDR2 is YYNGEE. For the CDR3, the DNA is TGTGCCAGCAGCCGATCGGGGGGCACTGAAGCTTTCTTT. This translates into CASSRSGGTEAFF.

This chain connects TRBV7-9 to TRBJ2-1, with 7 bases fitting TRBD1. Per germline, CDR1 SEHNR and CDR2 FQNEAQ (reference sequence). This CDR3 is 16 amino acids long. V was clipped by 0 bases and J by 6 bases; unmatched bases: 8. Here the CDR3 DNA reads TGTGCCAGCAGCTTAGCAGGGGGCTTTGGTTTCAATGAGCAGTTCTTC. Translating it yields CASSLAGGFGFNEQFF.

This clonotype appeared many times. The chain links TRBV5-1 to TRBJ2-1, with 7 positions matching TRBD1. Germline values: CDR1 SGHRS, CDR2 YFSETQ. The CDR3 has 13 amino acids. J lost 10 bases, V lost 2 bases, and 6 bases had no gene match. The CDR3 is CASSFYLDREQFF. CDR3 coding DNA: TGCGCCAGCAGCTTCTATTTGGACAGGGAGCAGTTCTTC. Full variable domain (outside the CDR3, taken from reference TRBV5-1 and TRBJ2-1): KAGVTQTPRYLIKTRGQQVTLSCSPISGHRSVSWYQQTPGQGLQFLFEYFSETQRNKGNFPGRFSGRQFSNSRSEMNVSTLELGDSALYLCASSFYLDREQFFGPGTRLTVL.

This clonotype was counted a few times. This chain uses TRBV5-6 with TRBJ1-1; TRBD1 agrees at 12 bases. The CDR3 runs 15 residues. Unmatched junction bases numbered 12, after V lost 4 bases and J lost 11 bases. The V gene's germline CDR1 is SGHDT and CDR2 YYEEEE. This CDR3 is CASSAWDRGPGYAFF. CDR3 bases: TGTGCCAGCAGCGCGTGGGACAGGGGGCCTGGGTACGCTTTCTTT.

This clonotype showed up just a few times. The chain recombines TRBV6-2 or TRBV6-3 with TRBJ1-4; D gene uncertain. There are 12 residues in the CDR3. The germline gives CDR1 MNHEY, CDR2 SVGEGT. V lost 2 bases and J 7 bases, leaving 5 bases between the germline ends. The CDR3 DNA follows: TGTGCCAGCAGTTACGAGAGTGAAAAACTGTTTTTT. Protein sequence: CASSYESEKLFF.

V usage is TRBV19 and J usage is TRBJ2-3; D unclear. Germline V gene lookup returns CDR1 LNHDA and CDR2 SQIVND (reference sequence). Trimming removed 0 bases at V and 6 bases at J, with 13 bases between. The CDR3 is 15 amino acids. The CDR3 reads CASSIEAHPGDTQYF. The DNA for the CDR3 is TGTGCCAGTAGTATAGAAGCCCACCCTGGGGATACGCAGTATTTT. Full variable domain (outside the CDR3, taken from reference TRBV19 and TRBJ2-3): DGGITQSPKYLFRKEGQNVTLSCEQNLNHDAMYWYRQDPGQGLRLIYYSQIVNDFQKGDIAEGYSVSREKKESFPLTVTSAQKNPTAFYLCASSIEAHPGDTQYFGPGTRLTVL.

On this clonotype itself: The junction and the germline gene differ at one end; a read error may be behind it. The genes are TRBV3-1 and TRBJ2-3, with 7 nucleotides matching TRBD2. CDR1 is LGHDT, CDR2 YNNKEL, per germline (reference sequence). CDR3 length equals 13 residues. CDR3 residues: CASRQAGSDTQYF. The CDR3 DNA is TGTGCCAGCAGGCAAGCGGGGTCAGATACGCAGTATTTT.

This clonotype was counted many times. The gene calls are TRBV6-1 and TRBJ2-7; D is unresolved. Germline values: CDR1 MNHNS, CDR2 SASEGT. With 1 base removed from V and 2 bases from J, the gap between germline ends came to 3 bases. The CDR3 is made up of 12 amino acids. The CDR3 reads CASSEVTYEQYV. Here the CDR3 DNA reads TGTGCCAGCAGTGAAGTCACCTACGAGCAGTACGTC.

This clonotype was seen ten or more times. This chain uses TRBV5-1 with TRBJ1-1; perhaps TRBD1 as D (6 bases). V was cut by 4 bases and J by 1 base, with 11 bases left in between. Germline-derived CDR1 and CDR2 are SGHRS and YFSETQ. The CDR3 runs to 14 residues. CDR3 protein: CASSPGTKNTEAFF. CDR3 bases: TGCGCCAGCAGCCCCGGGACAAAGAACACTGAAGCTTTCTTT.

This clonotype was detected a few times. The chain couples TRBV20-1 to TRBJ2-5; maybe TRBD1 (6 bases). Trimming stripped 6 bases from V and 5 bases from J, with 22 bases between. Germline loops: CDR1 DFQATT, CDR2 SNEGSKA (reference sequence). The length of the CDR3 is 15 residues. CDR3 nucleotides: TGCAGTGCCTACCCAGCAAAAGGGGGTATTGAGACCCAGTACTTC. Translated: CSAYPAKGGIETQYF.

On this clonotype itself: The junction shows a germline mismatch at one end, possibly a read error. The chain combines TRBV20-1 with TRBJ2-2; TRBD2 aligns across 9 bases. Germline CDR1 reads DFQATT; CDR2 reads SNEGSKA (reference sequence). This CDR3 region has 15 residues. The CDR3 region is CSVRGGLASTGELFF. The CDR3, as DNA: TGCAGTGTTAGAGGGGGACTAGCCTCCACCGGGGAGCTGTTTTTT.

Many counts were recorded for this clonotype. The chain employs TRBV29-1 and TRBJ1-1, with 8 bases fitting TRBD1. From germline, CDR1 is SQVTM and CDR2 ANQGSEA. Trimming removed 7 bases from V and 1 base from J; junction bases left unmatched: 5. CDR3 length equals 13 residues. CDR3 in amino acids: CSASGQGNTEAFF. In DNA, the CDR3 is TGCAGCGCTAGTGGACAGGGGAACACTGAAGCTTTCTTT. The whole variable domain, remainder taken from reference TRBV29-1 and TRBJ1-1, is SAVISQKPSRDICQRGTSLTIQCQVDSQVTMMFWYRQQPGQSLTLIATANQGSEATYESGFVIDKFPISRPNLTFSTLTVSNMSPEDSSIYLCSASGQGNTEAFFGQGTRLTVV.

The gene calls are TRBV28 and TRBJ2-1, with TRBD1 matching 7 bases. Germline V gene lookup returns CDR1 MDHEN and CDR2 SYDVKM. V lost 7 bases to trimming and J lost 0 bases; unmatched junction nucleotides: 3. This CDR3 is 14 amino acids long. The chain's CDR3 is CASIRDSSYNEQFF. CDR3 nucleotides: TGTGCCAGCATCCGGGACAGCTCCTACAATGAGCAGTTCTTC. Filled out from reference TRBV28 and TRBJ2-1, the complete variable domain reads DVKVTQSSRYLVKRTGEKVFLECVQDMDHENMFWYRQDPGLGLRLIYFSYDVKMKEKGDIPEGYSVSREKKERFSLILESASTNQTSMYLCASIRDSSYNEQFFGPGTRLTVL.

This clonotype occurred many times. The rearrangement links TRBV9 to TRBJ1-1, with a possible D match to TRBD1 (5 bases). Trimming left V 4 bases short and J 0 bases short, with 13 bases between. The CDR3 is 15 residues long. From germline, CDR1 is SGDLS and CDR2 YYNGEE. The CDR3 sequence is CASSPTGLMNTEAFF. CDR3 DNA sequence: TGTGCCAGCAGCCCAACGGGACTGATGAACACTGAAGCTTTCTTT.

This clonotype came up many times. The CDR3 DNA sequence: TGCAGTGCAACAGGTACTAGCGGAAATTCCTACGAGCAGTACTTC. Protein product: CSATGTSGNSYEQYF. V gene TRBV20-1 combines with J gene TRBJ2-7; TRBD2 matches 8 bases. V lost 6 bases, J lost 1 base, and 11 bases stayed unmatched. The germline V gene encodes CDR1 DFQATT and CDR2 SNEGSKA (reference sequence). The CDR3 length is 15 residues.

This clonotype was seen repeatedly, ten times or more. The rearrangement links TRBV15 to TRBJ1-1; no definite D call. Trimming pared 1 base from V and 6 bases from J, leaving 6 bases between. CDR3 length: 12 residues. Germline CDR1 is LNHNV and CDR2 is YYDKDF (reference sequence). The CDR3 here is CATSRGVAEAFF. The CDR3 coding sequence is TGTGCCACCAGCAGAGGTGTCGCTGAAGCTTTCTTT.

This chain links TRBV28 with TRBJ2-2, with D hard to call. CDR3 length: 14 amino acids. The germline V gene has CDR1 MDHEN and CDR2 SYDVKM. The V and J ends lost 5 bases and 5 bases respectively, with 12 bases between them. In DNA, the CDR3 is TGTGCCAGCAGTCCGTCGATGGGGACCGGGGAGCTGTTTTTT. Its translation: CASSPSMGTGELFF.

This clonotype was picked up many times. The rearrangement joins TRBV5-1 to TRBJ2-7, with D perhaps given as TRBD1 or TRBD2 (6 bases each). The CDR3 is 14 amino acids. V lost 4 bases, J lost 1 base, and 12 bases lay in between. Germline V gene lookup returns CDR1 SGHRS and CDR2 YFSETQ. As DNA, the CDR3 is TGCGCCAGCAGCAGGGGGGCCACGTCCTACGAGCAGTACTTC. It yields the protein CASSRGATSYEQYF.

This clonotype showed up many times. This chain uses TRBV20-1 with TRBJ1-1, with TRBD1 matching 11 bases. The CDR3 consists of 17 residues. Per the germline V gene, CDR1 is DFQATT and CDR2 is SNEGSKA (reference sequence). Losses at the gene ends were 6 bases for V and 2 bases for J; bases not matched to a gene: 14. The CDR3, as DNA: TGCAGTGCAGGCTCTTGGACAGGGGGCTTTATTAACACTGAAGCTTTCTTT. It yields the protein CSAGSWTGGFINTEAFF.

This clonotype showed up many times. One junction end disagrees with the germline gene, perhaps due to a read error. The rearrangement joins TRBV4-1 to TRBJ2-3; D may match TRBD1 or TRBD2 (5 bases each). The CDR3 covers 16 residues. CDR1 is MGHRA and CDR2 is YSYEKL in the germline V gene. CDR3 bases: TGCGCCAGCAGCCCGCACGGGGCAGAGGGCACGGATACGCAGTATTTT. Translation gives CASSPHGAEGTDTQYF.

This clonotype was recorded many times. This rearrangement joins TRBV5-6 to TRBJ2-7; D ambiguous. Germline V gene data show CDR1 as SGHDT and CDR2 as YYEEEE. CDR3 length: 14 residues. V gave up 0 bases and J gave up 4 bases, with 11 bases separating them. CDR3 residues: CASSLVADTYEQYF. DNA of the CDR3: TGTGCCAGCAGCTTGGTGGCAGACACGTACGAGCAGTACTTC.

This clonotype was counted a few times. The chain joins TRBV5-6 to TRBJ2-3; a weak D match, TRBD2 (6 bases). V was cut by 4 bases and J by 4 bases, with 16 bases left in between. Germline lookup yields CDR1 SGHDT and CDR2 YYEEEE. There are 15 residues in the CDR3. The CDR3 nucleotides read TGTGCCAGCAGCCAGGTGGGAGGCTCCGCAGATACGCAGTATTTT. Translated: CASSQVGGSADTQYF.

This clonotype was detected ten times or more. The chain combines TRBV2 with TRBJ2-2; 7 bases map to TRBD1. Germline CDR1 is SNHLY and CDR2 is FYNNEI. The V and J ends lost 0 bases and 2 bases, in that order; junction bases with no gene match: 3. This CDR3 is built from 16 residues. This CDR3 reads CASSEAGTVNTGELFF. The CDR3 nucleotides read TGTGCCAGCAGTGAAGCCGGGACAGTCAACACCGGGGAGCTGTTTTTT.

The J gene is TRBJ2-5, the V gene TRBV6-1, with a tentative D call TRBD1 (6 bases). This CDR3 contains 15 residues. CDR1 and CDR2 from the germline V gene are MNHNS and SASEGT. V lost 7 bases and J lost 2, with 17 bases in between. CDR3 nucleotides: TGTGCCAGCACCACTCGGACAGCCCGACAAGAGACCCAGTACTTC. Translation gives CASTTRTARQETQYF.

This chain links TRBV7-2 with TRBJ2-4; D is uncertain. V lost 1 base, J lost 8 bases, and 15 bases lay in between. Looked up from germline, CDR1 is SGHTA and CDR2 is FQGNSA. CDR3 length equals 15 residues. Here the CDR3 DNA reads TGTGCCAGCAGCTTAGAAGCAGGCCTCAATCACATTCAGTACTTC. This gives the protein CASSLEAGLNHIQYF.

At least ten counts were recorded for this clonotype. The chain is built from TRBV7-3 and TRBJ2-7; 7 bases align to TRBD2. CDR3 size: 15 residues. Trimming at V came to 5 bases and at J to 1 base, leaving 8 bases not matched to a gene. Germline CDR1 SGHTA, CDR2 FQGTGA. The CDR3 nucleotides are TGTGCCAGCAGCCCCCGCGCTAGCGGATCCTACGAGCAGTACTTC. As protein: CASSPRASGSYEQYF. The full variable domain, completed using reference TRBV7-3 and TRBJ2-7, is GAGVSQTPSNKVTEKGKYVELRCDPISGHTALYWYRQSLGQGPEFLIYFQGTGAADDSGLPNDRFFAVRPEGSVSTLKIQRTERGDSAVYLCASSPRASGSYEQYFGPGTRLTVT.

V is TRBV11-2 and J is TRBJ2-1; D is unresolved. The CDR3 is made up of 12 amino acids. Per germline, CDR1 SGHAT and CDR2 FQNNGV. V was trimmed by 5 bases and J by 12 bases, leaving 14 bases between them. The CDR3 sequence: CASSLPGLTQFF. DNA for the CDR3: TGTGCCAGCAGCCTCCCGGGCCTAACGCAGTTCTTC.